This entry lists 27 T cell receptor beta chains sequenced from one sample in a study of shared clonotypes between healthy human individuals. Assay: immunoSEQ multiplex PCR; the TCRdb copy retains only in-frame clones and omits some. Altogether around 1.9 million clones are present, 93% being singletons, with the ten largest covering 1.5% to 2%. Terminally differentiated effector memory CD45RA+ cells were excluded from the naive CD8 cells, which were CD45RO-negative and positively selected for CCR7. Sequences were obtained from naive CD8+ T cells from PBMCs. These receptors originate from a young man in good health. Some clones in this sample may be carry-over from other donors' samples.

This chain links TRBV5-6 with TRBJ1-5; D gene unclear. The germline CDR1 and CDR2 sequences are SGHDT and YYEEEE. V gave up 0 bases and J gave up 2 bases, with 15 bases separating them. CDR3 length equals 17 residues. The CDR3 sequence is CASSLGVYGPGNQPQHF. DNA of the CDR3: TGTGCCAGCAGCTTGGGGGTCTACGGACCGGGCAATCAGCCCCAGCATTTT.

The CDR3 bases are TGTGCCAGCAGCGCGGGACTAGCAGCAGGTCCGAACACCGGGGAGCTGTTTTTT. Protein sequence: CASSAGLAAGPNTGELFF. This chain uses TRBV9 with TRBJ2-2, with TRBD2 matching over 9 bases. Looked up from germline, CDR1 is SGDLS and CDR2 is YYNGEE. This CDR3 is 18 amino acids long. Trimming at V came to 3 bases and at J to 0 bases, leaving 9 bases not matched to a gene.

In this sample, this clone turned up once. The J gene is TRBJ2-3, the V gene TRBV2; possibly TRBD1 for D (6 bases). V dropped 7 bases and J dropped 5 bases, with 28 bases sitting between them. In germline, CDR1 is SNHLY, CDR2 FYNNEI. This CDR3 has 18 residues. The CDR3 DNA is TGTGCCAGCAAGCCGGGACAAAGTCCCCGTCTAGTGGGAGATACGCAGTATTTT. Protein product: CASKPGQSPRLVGDTQYF. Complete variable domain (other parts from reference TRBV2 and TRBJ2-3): EPEVTQTPSHQVTQMGQEVILRCVPISNHLYFYWYRQILGQKVEFLVSFYNNEISEKSEIFDDQFSVERPDGSNFTLKIRSTKLEDSAMYFCASKPGQSPRLVGDTQYFGPGTRLTVL.

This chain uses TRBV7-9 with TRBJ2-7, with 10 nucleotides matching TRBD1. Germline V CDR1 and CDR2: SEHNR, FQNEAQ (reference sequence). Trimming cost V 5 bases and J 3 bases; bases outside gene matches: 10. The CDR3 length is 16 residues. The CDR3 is CASSRFFRTGGYEQYF. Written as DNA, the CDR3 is TGTGCCAGCAGCCGATTTTTTAGGACAGGGGGCTACGAGCAGTACTTC.

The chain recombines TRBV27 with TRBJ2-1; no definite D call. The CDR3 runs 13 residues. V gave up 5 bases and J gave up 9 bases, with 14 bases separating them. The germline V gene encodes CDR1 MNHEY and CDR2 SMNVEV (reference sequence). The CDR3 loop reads CASSPGREGEQFF. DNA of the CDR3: TGTGCCAGCAGTCCCGGCCGAGAAGGTGAGCAGTTCTTC.

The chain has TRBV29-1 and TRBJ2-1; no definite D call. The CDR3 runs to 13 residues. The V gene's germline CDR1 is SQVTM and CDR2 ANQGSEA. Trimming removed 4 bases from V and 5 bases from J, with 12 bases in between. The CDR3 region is CSVGSLTHNEQFF. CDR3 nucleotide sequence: TGCAGCGTTGGGTCGCTGACCCACAATGAGCAGTTCTTC.

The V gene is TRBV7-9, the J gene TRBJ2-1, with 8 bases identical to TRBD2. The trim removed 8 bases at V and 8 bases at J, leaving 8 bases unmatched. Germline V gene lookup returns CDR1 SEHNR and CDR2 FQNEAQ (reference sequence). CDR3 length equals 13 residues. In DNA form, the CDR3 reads TGTGCCAGCCACGCGGGAGGTTTGGATGAGCAGTTCTTC. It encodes CASHAGGLDEQFF.

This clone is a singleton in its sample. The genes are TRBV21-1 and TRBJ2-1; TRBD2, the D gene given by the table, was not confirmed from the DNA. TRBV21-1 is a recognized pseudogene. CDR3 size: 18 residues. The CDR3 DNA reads TGTGCCAGCAGCAAGGACCCGCCGGGACTTACGGCCTCTCGGGAGCAGTTCTTC. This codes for CASSKDPPGLTASREQFF.

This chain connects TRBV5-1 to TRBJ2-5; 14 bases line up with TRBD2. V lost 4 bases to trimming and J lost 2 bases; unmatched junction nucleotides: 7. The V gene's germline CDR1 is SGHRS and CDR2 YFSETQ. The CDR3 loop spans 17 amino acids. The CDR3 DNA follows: TGCGCCAGCAGCCCGGGACTAGCGGGAGTAGTACAAGAGACCCAGTACTTC. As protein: CASSPGLAGVVQETQYF.

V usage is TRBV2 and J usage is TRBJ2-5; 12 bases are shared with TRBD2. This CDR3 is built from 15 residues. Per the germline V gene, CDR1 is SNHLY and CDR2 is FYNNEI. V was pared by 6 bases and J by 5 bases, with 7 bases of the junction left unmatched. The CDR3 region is CASSQSTSGGETQYF. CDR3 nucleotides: TGTGCCAGCAGCCAATCCACTAGCGGGGGGGAGACCCAGTACTTC.

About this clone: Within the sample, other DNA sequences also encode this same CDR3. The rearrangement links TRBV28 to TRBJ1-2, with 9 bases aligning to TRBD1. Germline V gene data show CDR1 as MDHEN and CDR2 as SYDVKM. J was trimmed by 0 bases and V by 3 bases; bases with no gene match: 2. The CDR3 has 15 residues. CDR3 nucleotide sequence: TGTGCCAGCAGTTTCCGACAGGGGGCTAACTATGGCTACACCTTC. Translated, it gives CASSFRQGANYGYTF.

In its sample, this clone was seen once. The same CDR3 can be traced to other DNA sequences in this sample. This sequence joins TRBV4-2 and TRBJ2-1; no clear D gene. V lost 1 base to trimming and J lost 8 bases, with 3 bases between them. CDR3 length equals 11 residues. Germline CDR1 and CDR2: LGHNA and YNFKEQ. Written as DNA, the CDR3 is TGTGCCAGCAGCCAAGGTCATGAGCAGTTCTTC. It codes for CASSQGHEQFF.

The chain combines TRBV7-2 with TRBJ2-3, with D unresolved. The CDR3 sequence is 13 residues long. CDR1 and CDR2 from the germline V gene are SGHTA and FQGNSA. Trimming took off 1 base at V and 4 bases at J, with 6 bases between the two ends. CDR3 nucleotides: TGTGCCAGCAGCTTAGGGCTATCAGATACGCAGTATTTT. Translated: CASSLGLSDTQYF.

This CDR3 reads CASSTSRDSVYSNQPQHF. The CDR3 nucleotides are TGTGCCAGCAGTACGAGCCGGGACAGTGTCTATAGCAATCAGCCCCAGCATTTT. The chain combines TRBV28 with TRBJ1-5; the match to TRBD1 covers 7 bases. The germline V gene has CDR1 MDHEN and CDR2 SYDVKM. J was trimmed by 0 bases and V by 5 bases; bases with no gene match: 13. CDR3 length: 18 amino acids.

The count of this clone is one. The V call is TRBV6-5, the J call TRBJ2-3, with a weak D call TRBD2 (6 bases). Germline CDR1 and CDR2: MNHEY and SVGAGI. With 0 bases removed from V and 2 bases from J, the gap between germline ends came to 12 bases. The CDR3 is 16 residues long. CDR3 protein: CASSYSTGEITDTQYF. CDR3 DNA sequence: TGTGCCAGCAGTTACTCGACGGGGGAGATCACAGATACGCAGTATTTT.

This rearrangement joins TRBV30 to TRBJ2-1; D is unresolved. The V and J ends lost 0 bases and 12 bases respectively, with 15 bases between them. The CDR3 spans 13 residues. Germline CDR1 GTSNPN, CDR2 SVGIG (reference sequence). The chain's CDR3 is CAWSVVRLSPQFF. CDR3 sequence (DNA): TGTGCCTGGAGTGTGGTCCGGTTGAGTCCGCAGTTCTTC.

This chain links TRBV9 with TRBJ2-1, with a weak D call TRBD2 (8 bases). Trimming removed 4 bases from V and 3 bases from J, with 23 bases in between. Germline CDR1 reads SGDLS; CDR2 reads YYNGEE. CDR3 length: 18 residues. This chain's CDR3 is CASSPQGGSGRIYNEQFF. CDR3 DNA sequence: TGTGCCAGCAGCCCTCAGGGGGGAAGCGGGAGAATCTACAATGAGCAGTTCTTC. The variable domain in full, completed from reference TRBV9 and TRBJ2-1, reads DSGVTQTPKHLITATGQRVTLRCSPRSGDLSVYWYQQSLDQGLQFLIQYYNGEERAKGNILERFSAQQFPDLHSELNLSSLELGDSALYFCASSPQGGSGRIYNEQFFGPGTRLTVL.

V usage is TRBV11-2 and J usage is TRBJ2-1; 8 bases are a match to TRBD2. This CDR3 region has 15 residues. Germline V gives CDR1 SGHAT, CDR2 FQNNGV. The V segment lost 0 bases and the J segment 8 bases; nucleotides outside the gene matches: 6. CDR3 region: CASSLDAGGGDEQFF. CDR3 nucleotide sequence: TGTGCCAGCAGCTTAGATGCGGGAGGAGGCGATGAGCAGTTCTTC.

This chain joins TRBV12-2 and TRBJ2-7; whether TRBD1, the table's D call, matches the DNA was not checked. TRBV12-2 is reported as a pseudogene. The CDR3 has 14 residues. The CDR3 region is CAASPARGYCEQYF. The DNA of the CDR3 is TGTGCAGCCTCTCCGGCCAGGGGTTATTGCGAGCAGTACTTC.

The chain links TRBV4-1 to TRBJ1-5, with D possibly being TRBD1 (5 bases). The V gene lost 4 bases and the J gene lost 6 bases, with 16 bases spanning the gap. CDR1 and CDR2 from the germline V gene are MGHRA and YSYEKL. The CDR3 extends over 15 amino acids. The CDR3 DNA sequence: TGCGCCAGCAGCCCCGGGGGGTTTTTGGGTCAGCCCCAGCATTTT. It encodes CASSPGGFLGQPQHF.

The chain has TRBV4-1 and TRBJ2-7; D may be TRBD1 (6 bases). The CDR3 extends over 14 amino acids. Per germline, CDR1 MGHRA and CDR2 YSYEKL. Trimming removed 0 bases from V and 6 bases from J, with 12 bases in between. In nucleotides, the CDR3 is TGCGCCAGCAGCCAAGATCATCGGACAGTCGAGCAGTACTTC. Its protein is CASSQDHRTVEQYF.

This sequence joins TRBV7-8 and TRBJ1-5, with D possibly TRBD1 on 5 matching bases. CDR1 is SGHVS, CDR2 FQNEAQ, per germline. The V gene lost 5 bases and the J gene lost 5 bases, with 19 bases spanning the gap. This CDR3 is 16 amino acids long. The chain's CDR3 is CASSPRGSEAYQPQHF. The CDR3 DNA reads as TGTGCCAGCAGCCCCCGGGGGTCGGAGGCTTATCAGCCCCAGCATTTT.

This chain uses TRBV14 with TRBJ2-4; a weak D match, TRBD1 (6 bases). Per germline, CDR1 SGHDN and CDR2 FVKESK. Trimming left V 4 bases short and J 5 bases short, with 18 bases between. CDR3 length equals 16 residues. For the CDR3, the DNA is TGTGCCAGCAGCCTGAGTGGACAGAGCTTAGAAAACATTCAGTACTTC. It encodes CASSLSGQSLENIQYF. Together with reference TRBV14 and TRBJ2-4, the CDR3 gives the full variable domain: EAGVTQFPSHSVIEKGQTVTLRCDPISGHDNLYWYRRVMGKEIKFLLHFVKESKQDESGMPNNRFLAERTGGTYSTLKVQPAELEDSGVYFCASSLSGQSLENIQYFGAGTRLSVL.

Written as DNA, the CDR3 is TGTGCCAGCAGTCCCCCCGTCAGGGAGTTGGAAAACATTCAGTACTTC. Amino acid sequence: CASSPPVRELENIQYF. This chain joins TRBV28 and TRBJ2-4; either TRBD1 or TRBD2 may supply D (5 bases each). CDR1 MDHEN and CDR2 SYDVKM come from the germline V gene. The germline V and J ends were trimmed by 5 bases and 5 bases, with 19 bases remaining between them. This CDR3 has 16 residues.

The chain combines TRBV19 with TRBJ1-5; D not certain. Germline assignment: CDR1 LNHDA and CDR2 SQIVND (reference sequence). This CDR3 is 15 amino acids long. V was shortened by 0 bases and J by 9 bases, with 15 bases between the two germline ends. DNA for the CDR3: TGTGCCAGTAGTATAGATCAGATGGCATCGCGGCCCCAGCATTTT. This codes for CASSIDQMASRPQHF.

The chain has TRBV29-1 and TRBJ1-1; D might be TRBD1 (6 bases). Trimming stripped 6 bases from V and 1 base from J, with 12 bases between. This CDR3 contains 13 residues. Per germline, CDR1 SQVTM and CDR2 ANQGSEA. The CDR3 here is CSVGGTWNTEAFF. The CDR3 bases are TGCAGCGTGGGGGGGACATGGAACACTGAAGCTTTCTTT.

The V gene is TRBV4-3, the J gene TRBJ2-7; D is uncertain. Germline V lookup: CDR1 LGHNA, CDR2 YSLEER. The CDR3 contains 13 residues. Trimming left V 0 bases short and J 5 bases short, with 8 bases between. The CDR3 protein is CASSQDLRDEQYF. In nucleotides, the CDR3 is TGCGCCAGCAGCCAAGATCTTCGGGACGAGCAGTACTTC.